This T cell receptor (beta chain) was documented in a study of beta chain features in type 1 diabetes. Overall study: Comparable age, gender and cell yields were observed in patients relative to healthy donors.

In this sample, this clone turned up a few times. Its antigen is still unknown. General study results and limits: A pattern of fewer insertions and more deletions at VDJ junctions was seen in type 1 diabetes patients.

Germline values: CDR1 SGHNT, CDR2 YENEEA. The CDR3 spans 12 residues. Trimming removed 4 bases from V and 8 bases from J; junction bases left unmatched: 3. What was sequenced were expressed TCRB transcripts, since all of the isolated RNA had been reverse transcribed. This table comes from immunoSEQ multiplex PCR, and its TCRdb copy is limited to in-frame clones, with some not included. The data hold about 160,000 clones, with approximately 9.1% observed a single time. Sequenced: central memory CD4+ T cells from blood. The chain uses TRBV11-3 and TRBJ1-1, with 8 bases that match TRBD1. This TCR came from a woman younger than 30 in good health. CDR3 residues: CASSSRTGEAFF. For the CDR3, the DNA is TGTGCCAGCAGCTCACGGACAGGGGAAGCTTTCTTT. The full variable domain, in which reference TRBV11-3 and TRBJ1-1 provide the parts outside the CDR3, is EAGVVQSPRYKIIEKKQPVAFWCNPISGHNTLYWYLQNLGQGPELLIRYENEEAVDDSQLPKDRFSAERLKGVDSTLKIQPAELGDSAVYLCASSSRTGEAFFGQGTRLTVV.